This is a list of T cell receptor beta chains from one sample in a study of blood T cell repertoires in COVID-19. This table comes from immunoSEQ multiplex PCR, and its TCRdb copy is limited to in-frame clones, with some not included. In the table there are roughly 24,000 clones, nearly 90% of which are singletons. Sequenced input: peripheral blood. The receptors were gathered from a woman in her fifties or sixties with active COVID-19. Both conserved end residues are part of each CDR3. The D gene is left open where the match is weak. Where a row states a size, it is once, few, many or the class of an expanded clone; other rows omit it.

v_call	j_call	d_call	clone_size	cdr3_aa	cdr3_nt
TRBV5-1	TRBJ2-7	NA	NA	CASSLAGIYEQYF	TGCGCCAGCAGCTTGGCAGGGATCTACGAGCAGTACTTC
TRBV5-1	TRBJ1-2	NA	NA	CASRPGQEGYGYTF	TGCGCCAGCAGGCCGGGACAAGAGGGCTATGGCTACACCTTC
TRBV7-9	TRBJ1-1	NA	NA	CASSLWANTEAFF	TGTGCCAGCAGCTTATGGGCGAACACTGAAGCTTTCTTT
TRBV11-1	TRBJ1-4	NA	once	CASSRTGWDDEKLFF	TGTGCCAGCAGCCGAACAGGGTGGGACGATGAAAAACTGTTTTTT
TRBV6-5	TRBJ1-1	TRBD1	once	CASSLPAGGGEAFF	TGTGCCAGCAGTCTCCCGGCAGGGGGTGGGGAAGCTTTCTTT
TRBV7-2	TRBJ2-3	TRBD2	NA	CASSLRASREGTQYF	TGTGCCAGCAGCCTGAGGGCCAGCCGGGAGGGTACGCAGTATTTT
TRBV21-1	TRBJ2-7	NA	NA	CARLIGGDSYEQYF	TGTGCCCGACTAATAGGCGGAGATTCCTACGAGCAGTACTTC
TRBV5-4	TRBJ2-3	TRBD2	once	CASIQAGGLTDTQYF	TGTGCCAGCATTCAGGCGGGAGGGCTGACAGATACGCAGTATTTT
TRBV11-2	TRBJ1-5	NA	NA	CASSLDPRGNQPQHF	TGTGCCAGCAGCTTAGATCCTCGGGGGAATCAGCCCCAGCATTTT
TRBV3-1/TRBV3-2	TRBJ2-6	NA	NA	CATHRSGANVLTF	TGTGCCACCCACAGGTCTGGGGCCAACGTCCTGACTTTC
TRBV27	TRBJ2-1	TRBD1	medium-sized	CASSLVRTGFNEQFF	TGTGCCAGCAGTTTAGTTCGGACAGGGTTCAATGAGCAGTTCTTC
TRBV5-1	TRBJ1-3	TRBD1	NA	CASSLSDRPVSGNTIYF	TGCGCCAGCAGCTTATCGGACAGGCCCGTCTCTGGAAACACCATATATTTT
TRBV5-6	TRBJ2-5	NA	NA	CASIYFQETQYF	TGTGCCAGCATCTACTTCCAAGAGACCCAGTACTTC
TRBV24-1	TRBJ2-3	TRBD2	NA	CATSDMTSGSSDTQYF	TGTGCCACCAGTGATATGACTAGCGGGAGTTCGGATACGCAGTATTTT
TRBV21-1	TRBJ1-1	NA	NA	CASGAFPRVDTEAFF	TGTGCCAGCGGCGCCTTTCCCCGGGTGGACACTGAAGCTTTCTTT
TRBV18	TRBJ2-2	NA	once	CASAVRDSSYTGELFF	TGTGCCAGCGCCGTCCGGGACTCGTCGTACACCGGGGAGCTGTTTTTT
TRBV19	TRBJ2-1	TRBD2	NA	CASGGGNEQFF	TGTGCCAGCGGGGGGGGGAATGAGCAGTTCTTC
TRBV5-1	TRBJ2-7	NA	NA	CASSLVGAAHEQYF	TGCGCCAGCAGCTTGGTGGGAGCGGCTCACGAGCAGTACTTC
TRBV18	TRBJ1-5	TRBD1	NA	CASSDRDRGNQPQHF	TGTGCCAGCTCAGACCGGGACAGGGGCAATCAGCCCCAGCATTTT
TRBV27	TRBJ2-1	TRBD1	NA	CASSLSQGFTLNEQFF	TGTGCCAGCAGTTTATCACAGGGGTTCACTTTAAATGAGCAGTTCTTC
TRBV11-2	TRBJ2-3	NA	NA	CASSFIGSIVADTQYF	TGTGCCAGCAGCTTCATCGGGAGTATCGTGGCAGATACGCAGTATTTT
TRBV28	TRBJ2-7	TRBD2	NA	CASSTLAGGVYF	TGTGCCAGCAGTACCCTAGCGGGAGGCGTGTACTTC
TRBV6-5	TRBJ2-3	TRBD2	NA	CASSYGTSGSTDTQYF	TGTGCCAGCAGTTACGGGACTAGCGGGAGCACAGATACGCAGTATTTT
TRBV29-1	TRBJ1-2	TRBD1	NA	CSVEAGGYNYGYTF	TGCAGCGTTGAGGCAGGGGGGTACAACTATGGCTACACCTTC
TRBV7-2	TRBJ2-3	NA	NA	CASSRTTDTQYF	TGTGCCAGCAGCAGGACTACAGATACGCAGTATTTT
TRBV29-1	TRBJ2-2	TRBD1	NA	CSGGTGDTGELFF	TGCAGCGGCGGGACAGGGGATACCGGGGAGCTGTTTTTT
TRBV11-3	TRBJ2-7	NA	NA	CASSLRTVPYEQYF	TGTGCCAGCAGCCTAAGGACAGTGCCCTACGAGCAGTACTTC
TRBV30	TRBJ1-1	NA	NA	CYREAGNTEAFF	TGCTACCGGGAGGCGGGGAACACTGAAGCTTTCTTT
TRBV5-1	TRBJ2-7	TRBD2	once	CASSLEGLGNYEQYF	TGCGCCAGCAGCTTGGAGGGACTAGGGAACTACGAGCAGTACTTC
TRBV11-2	TRBJ2-3	NA	NA	CASSLDRVSTDTQYF	TGTGCCAGCAGCTTAGACAGGGTGAGCACAGATACGCAGTATTTT
TRBV7-9	TRBJ1-6	TRBD1	NA	CASSDGQGYSSYNSPLHF	TGTGCCAGCAGCGACGGACAGGGGTACAGCTCCTATAATTCACCCCTCCACTTT
TRBV7-8	TRBJ2-1	NA	NA	CASSLDRNEQFF	TGTGCCAGCAGCCTAGACAGAAATGAGCAGTTCTTC
TRBV30	TRBJ2-4	TRBD1	NA	CAWSGTADIQYF	TGTGCCTGGAGCGGGACAGCCGACATTCAGTACTTC
TRBV21-1	TRBJ1-3	NA	NA	CASSKGPPGNTIYF	TGTGCCAGCAGCAAAGGGCCGCCTGGAAACACCATATATTTT
TRBV5-1	TRBJ1-6	NA	once	CASSSGYPPLHF	TGCGCCAGCAGCTCAGGGTATCCACCCCTCCACTTT
TRBV28	TRBJ2-3	TRBD2	NA	CASSPFGTSGRGEGTDTQYF	TGTGCCAGCAGTCCCTTTGGGACTAGCGGGAGGGGAGAAGGCACAGATACGCAGTATTTT
TRBV5-4	TRBJ1-2	TRBD1	few	CASSGDRAYGYTF	TGTGCCAGCAGCGGGGACAGGGCTTATGGCTACACCTTC
TRBV6-5	TRBJ1-4	TRBD1	NA	CASSRGQANEKLFF	TGTGCCAGCAGCAGGGGACAGGCTAATGAAAAACTGTTTTTT
TRBV18	TRBJ1-1	NA	NA	CASSPSSRAYTEAFF	TGTGCCAGCTCACCCTCTTCCAGGGCGTACACTGAAGCTTTCTTT
TRBV11-2	TRBJ2-1	NA	NA	CASSFSSLNNEQFF	TGTGCCAGCAGCTTCTCTAGCTTAAACAATGAGCAGTTCTTC
TRBV19	TRBJ2-6	TRBD2	NA	CASSTLAAGANVLTF	TGTGCCAGTAGTACACTAGCGGCTGGGGCCAACGTCCTGACTTTC
TRBV7-2	TRBJ2-5	NA	NA	CASSPQPGGETQYF	TGTGCCAGCAGCCCCCAGCCGGGTGGGGAGACCCAGTACTTC
TRBV28	TRBJ2-7	TRBD2	NA	CASLLGTSGMYEQYF	TGTGCCAGCCTGCTAGGGACTAGCGGGATGTACGAGCAGTACTTC
TRBV24-1	TRBJ2-3	TRBD2	NA	CATSDQRDFGDTQYF	TGTGCCACCAGTGATCAGCGGGATTTCGGGGATACGCAGTATTTT
TRBV5-1	TRBJ1-1	NA	NA	CASSLDSPDTLNTEAFF	TGCGCCAGCAGCTTGGACAGTCCCGACACCCTGAACACTGAAGCTTTCTTT
TRBV28	TRBJ1-4	NA	few	CASSASDSPNEKLFF	TGTGCCAGCAGTGCCAGCGACAGCCCTAATGAAAAACTGTTTTTT
TRBV4-1	TRBJ1-1	NA	NA	CASSQDPWANTEAFF	TGCGCCAGCAGCCAAGATCCCTGGGCGAACACTGAAGCTTTCTTT
TRBV9	TRBJ2-1	NA	NA	CASSVEGVGVRGSEQFF	TGTGCCAGCAGCGTAGAGGGGGTTGGGGTTAGGGGCTCTGAGCAGTTCTTC
TRBV6-4	TRBJ1-4	TRBD1	few	CASRPDRAYEKLFF	TGTGCCAGCAGACCGGACAGGGCCTATGAAAAACTGTTTTTT
TRBV29-1	TRBJ2-4	TRBD1	NA	CSATTGSGIQYF	TGCAGCGCCACGACAGGGAGCGGCATTCAGTACTTC
TRBV6-2/TRBV6-3	TRBJ1-1	NA	NA	CASSLAQGSTEAFF	TGTGCCAGCAGTCTTGCACAGGGTAGCACTGAAGCTTTCTTT
TRBV4-1	TRBJ1-1	NA	once	CASSQDNGRAAFF	TGCGCCAGCAGCCAAGATAACGGGAGGGCTGCTTTCTTT